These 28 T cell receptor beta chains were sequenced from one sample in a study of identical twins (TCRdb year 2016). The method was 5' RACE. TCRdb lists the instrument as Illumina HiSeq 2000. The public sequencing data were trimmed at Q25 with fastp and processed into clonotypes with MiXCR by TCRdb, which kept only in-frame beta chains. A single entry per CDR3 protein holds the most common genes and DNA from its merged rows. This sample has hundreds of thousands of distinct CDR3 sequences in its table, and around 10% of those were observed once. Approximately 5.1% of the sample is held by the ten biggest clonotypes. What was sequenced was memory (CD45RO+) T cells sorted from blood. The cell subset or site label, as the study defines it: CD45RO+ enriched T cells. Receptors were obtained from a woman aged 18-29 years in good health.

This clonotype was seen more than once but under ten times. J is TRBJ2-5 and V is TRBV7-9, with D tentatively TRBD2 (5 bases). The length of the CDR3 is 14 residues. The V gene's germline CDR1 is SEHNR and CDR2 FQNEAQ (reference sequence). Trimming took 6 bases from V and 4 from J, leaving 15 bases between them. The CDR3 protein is CASSQLRGRETQYF. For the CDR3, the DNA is TGTGCCAGCAGTCAACTTCGGGGTCGAGAGACCCAGTACTTC.

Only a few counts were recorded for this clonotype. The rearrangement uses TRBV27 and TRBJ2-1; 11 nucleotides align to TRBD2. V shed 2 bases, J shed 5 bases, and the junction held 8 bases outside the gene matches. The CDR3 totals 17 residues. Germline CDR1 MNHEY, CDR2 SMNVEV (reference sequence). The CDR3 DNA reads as TGTGCCAGCAGTTTAGGGCCGGGACTAGCGGAAAACAATGAGCAGTTCTTC. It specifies CASSLGPGLAENNEQFF.

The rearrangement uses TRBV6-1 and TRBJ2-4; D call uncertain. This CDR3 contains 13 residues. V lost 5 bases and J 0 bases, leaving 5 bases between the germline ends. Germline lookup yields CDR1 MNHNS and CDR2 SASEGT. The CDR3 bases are TGTGCCAGCAGTCCCGTAGCCAAAAACATTCAGTACTTC. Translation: CASSPVAKNIQYF.

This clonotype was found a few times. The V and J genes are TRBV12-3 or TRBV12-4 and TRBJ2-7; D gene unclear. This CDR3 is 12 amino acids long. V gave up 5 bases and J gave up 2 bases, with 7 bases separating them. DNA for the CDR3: TGTGCCAGCAGTACAAATACCTACGAGCAGTACTTC. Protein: CASSTNTYEQYF.

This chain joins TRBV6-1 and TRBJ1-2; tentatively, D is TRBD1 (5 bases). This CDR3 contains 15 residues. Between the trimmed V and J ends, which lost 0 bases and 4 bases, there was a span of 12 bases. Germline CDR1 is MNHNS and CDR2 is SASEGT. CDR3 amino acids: CASSEAGRGAYGYTF. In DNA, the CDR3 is TGTGCCAGCAGTGAAGCTGGAAGGGGCGCCTATGGCTACACCTTC.

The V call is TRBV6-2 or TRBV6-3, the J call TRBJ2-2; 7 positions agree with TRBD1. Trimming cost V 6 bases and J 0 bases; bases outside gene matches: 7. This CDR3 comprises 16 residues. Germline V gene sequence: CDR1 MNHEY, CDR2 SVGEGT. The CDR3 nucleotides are TGTGCCAGCAGATCTAGGACAGGACCGAACACCGGGGAGCTGTTTTTT. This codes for CASRSRTGPNTGELFF.

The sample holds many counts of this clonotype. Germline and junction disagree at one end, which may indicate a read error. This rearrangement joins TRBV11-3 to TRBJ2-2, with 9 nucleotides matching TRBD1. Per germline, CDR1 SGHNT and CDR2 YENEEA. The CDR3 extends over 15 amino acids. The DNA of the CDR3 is TGTGCCAGCACCTTACGGACAGGGGCAACCGGGGAGCTGTTTTTT. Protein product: CASTLRTGATGELFF.

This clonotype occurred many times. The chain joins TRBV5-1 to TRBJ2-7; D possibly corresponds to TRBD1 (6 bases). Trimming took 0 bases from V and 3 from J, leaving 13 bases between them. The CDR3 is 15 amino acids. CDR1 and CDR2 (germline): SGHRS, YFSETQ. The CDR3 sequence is CASSLARDILYEQYF. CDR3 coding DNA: TGCGCCAGCAGCTTGGCAAGGGACATTCTCTACGAGCAGTACTTC.

The CDR3 DNA reads TGCAGCGTCCGGACAGGGAATCAGCCCCAGCATTTT. It encodes CSVRTGNQPQHF. The V gene is TRBV29-1, the J gene TRBJ1-5, with 8 bases fitting TRBD1. Germline CDR1 and CDR2: SQVTM and ANQGSEA. CDR3 size: 12 residues. V lost 6 bases to trimming and J lost 4 bases; unmatched junction nucleotides: 2.

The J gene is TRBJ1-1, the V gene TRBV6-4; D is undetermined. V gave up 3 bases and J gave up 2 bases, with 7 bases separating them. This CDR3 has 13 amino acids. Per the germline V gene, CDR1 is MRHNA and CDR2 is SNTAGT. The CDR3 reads CASSESSNTEAFF. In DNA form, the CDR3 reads TGTGCCAGCAGTGAGTCTTCCAACACTGAAGCTTTCTTT.

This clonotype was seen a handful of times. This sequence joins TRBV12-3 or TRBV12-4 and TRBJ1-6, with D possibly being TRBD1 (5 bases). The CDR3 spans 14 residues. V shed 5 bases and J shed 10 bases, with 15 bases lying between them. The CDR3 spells CASSGGNWMSPLHF. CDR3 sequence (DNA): TGTGCCAGCAGTGGGGGTAATTGGATGTCACCCCTCCACTTT.

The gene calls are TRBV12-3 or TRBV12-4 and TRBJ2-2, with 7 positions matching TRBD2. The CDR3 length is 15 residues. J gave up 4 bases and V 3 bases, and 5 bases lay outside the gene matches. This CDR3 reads CASSFGGSPTGELFF. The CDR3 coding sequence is TGTGCCAGCAGTTTCGGCGGGAGTCCCACCGGGGAGCTGTTTTTT.

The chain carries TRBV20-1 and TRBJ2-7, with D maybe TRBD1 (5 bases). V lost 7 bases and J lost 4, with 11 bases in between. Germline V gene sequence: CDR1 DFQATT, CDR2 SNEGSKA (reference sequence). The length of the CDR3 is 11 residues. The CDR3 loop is CSGRVGYEQYF. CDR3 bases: TGCAGTGGCAGGGTAGGGTACGAGCAGTACTTC.

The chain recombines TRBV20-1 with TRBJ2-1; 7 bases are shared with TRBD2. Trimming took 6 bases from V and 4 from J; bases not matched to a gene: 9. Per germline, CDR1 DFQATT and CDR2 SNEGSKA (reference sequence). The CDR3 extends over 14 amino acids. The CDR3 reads CSASRTSSYNEQFF. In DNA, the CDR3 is TGCAGTGCCTCGAGGACTAGTAGTTACAATGAGCAGTTCTTC.

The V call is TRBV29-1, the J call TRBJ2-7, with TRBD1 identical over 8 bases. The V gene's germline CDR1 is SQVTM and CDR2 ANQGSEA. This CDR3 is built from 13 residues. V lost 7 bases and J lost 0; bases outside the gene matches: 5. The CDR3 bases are TGCAGCGCCTGGACAGGGAGCTCCTACGAGCAGTACTTC. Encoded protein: CSAWTGSSYEQYF.

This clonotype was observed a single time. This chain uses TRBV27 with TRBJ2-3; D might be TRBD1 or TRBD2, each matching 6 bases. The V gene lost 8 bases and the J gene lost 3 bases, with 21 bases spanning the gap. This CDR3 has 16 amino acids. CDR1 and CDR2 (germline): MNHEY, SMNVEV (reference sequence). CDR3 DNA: TGTGCCAGCTCTTTCGCTAGGGGGGTTCCGACAGATACGCAGTATTTT. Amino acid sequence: CASSFARGVPTDTQYF.

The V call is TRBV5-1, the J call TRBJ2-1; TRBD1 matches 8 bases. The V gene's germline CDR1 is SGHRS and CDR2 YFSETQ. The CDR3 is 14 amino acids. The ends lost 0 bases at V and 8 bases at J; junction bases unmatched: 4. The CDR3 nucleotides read TGCGCCAGCAGCTTGGGACAGGGGACAGATGAGCAGTTCTTC. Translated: CASSLGQGTDEQFF.

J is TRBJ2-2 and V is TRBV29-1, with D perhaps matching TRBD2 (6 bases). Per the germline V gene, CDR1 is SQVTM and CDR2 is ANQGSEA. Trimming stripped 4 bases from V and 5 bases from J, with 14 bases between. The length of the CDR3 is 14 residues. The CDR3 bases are TGCAGCGTTGGAATCTCAGGGAGGACCGGGGAGCTGTTTTTT. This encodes CSVGISGRTGELFF.

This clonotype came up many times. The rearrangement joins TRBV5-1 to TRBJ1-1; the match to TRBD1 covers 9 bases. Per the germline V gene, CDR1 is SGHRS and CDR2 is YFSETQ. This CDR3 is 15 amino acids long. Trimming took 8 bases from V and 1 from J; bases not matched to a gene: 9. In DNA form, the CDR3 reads TGCGCCAGTGCTGGGACAGGGTATTCGAACACTGAAGCTTTCTTT. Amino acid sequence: CASAGTGYSNTEAFF. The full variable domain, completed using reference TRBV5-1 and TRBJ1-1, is KAGVTQTPRYLIKTRGQQVTLSCSPISGHRSVSWYQQTPGQGLQFLFEYFSETQRNKGNFPGRFSGRQFSNSRSEMNVSTLELGDSALYLCASAGTGYSNTEAFFGQGTRLTVV.

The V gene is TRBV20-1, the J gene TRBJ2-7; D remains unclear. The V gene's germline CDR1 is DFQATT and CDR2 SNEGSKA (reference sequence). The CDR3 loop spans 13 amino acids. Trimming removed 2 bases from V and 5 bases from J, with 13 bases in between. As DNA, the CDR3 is TGCAGTGCTAGACCCCCTAGTTTCCACGAGCAGTACTTC. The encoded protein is CSARPPSFHEQYF.

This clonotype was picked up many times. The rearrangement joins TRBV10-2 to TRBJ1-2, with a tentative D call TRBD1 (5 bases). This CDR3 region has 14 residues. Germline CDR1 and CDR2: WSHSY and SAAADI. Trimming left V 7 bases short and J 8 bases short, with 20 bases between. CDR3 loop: CASTPTGGRGGYTF. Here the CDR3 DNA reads TGCGCCAGCACCCCCACTGGGGGAAGAGGAGGCTACACCTTC.

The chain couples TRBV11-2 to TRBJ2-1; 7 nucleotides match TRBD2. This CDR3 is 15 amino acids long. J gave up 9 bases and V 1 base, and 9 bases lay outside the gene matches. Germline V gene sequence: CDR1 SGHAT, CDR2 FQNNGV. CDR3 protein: CASSLVSGVQGEQFF. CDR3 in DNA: TGTGCCAGCAGCTTAGTAAGCGGGGTTCAGGGTGAGCAGTTCTTC.

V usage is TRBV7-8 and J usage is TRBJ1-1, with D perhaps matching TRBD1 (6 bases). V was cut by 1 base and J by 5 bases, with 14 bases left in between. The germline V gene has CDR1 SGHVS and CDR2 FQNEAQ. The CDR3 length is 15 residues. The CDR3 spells CASSLGGTLGTEAFF. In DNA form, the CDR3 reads TGTGCCAGCAGCTTAGGAGGGACACTGGGGACTGAAGCTTTCTTT. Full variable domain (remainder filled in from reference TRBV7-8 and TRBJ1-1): GAGVSQSPRYKVAKRGQDVALRCDPISGHVSLFWYQQALGQGPEFLTYFQNEAQLDKSGLPSDRFFAERPEGSVSTLKIQRTQQEDSAVYLCASSLGGTLGTEAFFGQGTRLTVV.

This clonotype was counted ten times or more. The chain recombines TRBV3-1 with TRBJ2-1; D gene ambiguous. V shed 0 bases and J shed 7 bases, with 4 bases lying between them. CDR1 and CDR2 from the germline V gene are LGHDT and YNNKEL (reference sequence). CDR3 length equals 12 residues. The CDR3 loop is CASSQDVNEQFF. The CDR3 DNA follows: TGTGCCAGCAGCCAAGATGTTAATGAGCAGTTCTTC.

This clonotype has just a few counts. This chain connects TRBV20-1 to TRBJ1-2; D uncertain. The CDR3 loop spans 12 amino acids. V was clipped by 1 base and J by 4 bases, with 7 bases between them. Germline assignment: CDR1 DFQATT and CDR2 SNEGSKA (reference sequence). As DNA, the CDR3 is TGCAGTGCTAGAGGGCGCTCCTATGGCTACACCTTC. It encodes CSARGRSYGYTF.

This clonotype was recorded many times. The CDR3 reads CASSLDRVGTEAFF. CDR3 coding DNA: TGCGCCAGCAGCTTGGACAGGGTAGGAACTGAAGCTTTCTTT. The chain combines TRBV5-1 with TRBJ1-1, with D tentatively TRBD1 (6 bases). Germline loops: CDR1 SGHRS, CDR2 YFSETQ. Trimming cost V 0 bases and J 5 bases, with 11 bases left between them. This CDR3 has 14 amino acids.

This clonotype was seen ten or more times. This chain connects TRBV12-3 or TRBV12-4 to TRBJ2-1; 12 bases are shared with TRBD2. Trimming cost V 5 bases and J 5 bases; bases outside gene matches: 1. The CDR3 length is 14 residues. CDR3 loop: CASSRTSGDNEQFF. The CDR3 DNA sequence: TGTGCCAGCAGTCGGACTAGCGGGGACAATGAGCAGTTCTTC.

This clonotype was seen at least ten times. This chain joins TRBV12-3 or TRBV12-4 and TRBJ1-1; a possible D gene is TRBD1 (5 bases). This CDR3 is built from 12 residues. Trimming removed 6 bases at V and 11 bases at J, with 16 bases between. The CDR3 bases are TGTGCCAGCAGCTCCTTAGGTGGGACGGCTTTCTTT. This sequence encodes CASSSLGGTAFF.